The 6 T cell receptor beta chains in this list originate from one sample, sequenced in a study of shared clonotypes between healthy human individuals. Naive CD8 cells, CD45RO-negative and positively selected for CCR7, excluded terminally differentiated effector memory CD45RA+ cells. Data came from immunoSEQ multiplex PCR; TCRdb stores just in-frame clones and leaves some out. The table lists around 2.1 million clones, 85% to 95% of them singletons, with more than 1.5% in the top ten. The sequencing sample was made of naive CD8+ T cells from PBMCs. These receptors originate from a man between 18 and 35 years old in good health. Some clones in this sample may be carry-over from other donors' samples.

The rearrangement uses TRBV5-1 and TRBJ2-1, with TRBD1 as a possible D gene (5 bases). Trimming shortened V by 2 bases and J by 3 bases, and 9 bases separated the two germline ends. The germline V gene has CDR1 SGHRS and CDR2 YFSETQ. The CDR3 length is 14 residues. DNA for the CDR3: TGCGCCAGCAGCTTAACAGGTGACTACAATGAGCAGTTCTTC. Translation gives CASSLTGDYNEQFF.

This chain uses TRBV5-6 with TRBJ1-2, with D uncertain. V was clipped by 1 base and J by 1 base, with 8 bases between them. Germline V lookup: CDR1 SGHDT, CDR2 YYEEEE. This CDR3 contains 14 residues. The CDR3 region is CASSLNLGNYGYTF. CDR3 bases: TGTGCCAGCAGCTTGAACCTGGGTAACTATGGCTACACCTTC.

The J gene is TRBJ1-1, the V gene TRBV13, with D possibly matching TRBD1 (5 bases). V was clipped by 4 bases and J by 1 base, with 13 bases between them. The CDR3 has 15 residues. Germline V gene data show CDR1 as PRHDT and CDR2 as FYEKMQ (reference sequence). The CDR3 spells CASSSLQGRNTEAFF. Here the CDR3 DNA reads TGTGCCAGCAGCTCGCTTCAGGGTCGGAACACTGAAGCTTTCTTT.

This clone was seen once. The chain's CDR3 is CASSAAAGGIYEQYF. The CDR3, as DNA: TGCGCCAGCAGTGCGGCAGCGGGAGGAATCTACGAGCAGTACTTC. V is TRBV10-2 and J is TRBJ2-7; 9 positions agree with TRBD2. V dropped 4 bases and J dropped 3; count of bases not matched to a gene: 7. Germline CDR1 reads WSHSY; CDR2 reads SAAADI. This CDR3 spans 15 amino acids.

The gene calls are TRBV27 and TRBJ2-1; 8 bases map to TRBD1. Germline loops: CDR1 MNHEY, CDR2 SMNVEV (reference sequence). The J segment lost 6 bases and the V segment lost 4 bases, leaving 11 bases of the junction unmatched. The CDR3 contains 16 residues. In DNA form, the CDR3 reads TGTGCCAGCAGTTCCTCGACAGGGGAGATTGGCAATGAGCAGTTCTTC. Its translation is CASSSSTGEIGNEQFF.

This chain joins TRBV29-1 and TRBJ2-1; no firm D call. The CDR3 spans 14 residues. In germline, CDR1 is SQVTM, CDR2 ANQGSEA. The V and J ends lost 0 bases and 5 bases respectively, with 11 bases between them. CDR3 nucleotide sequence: TGCAGCGTTGAAGATTGGAGCAGAGACAATGAGCAGTTCTTC. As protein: CSVEDWSRDNEQFF.